This TCR beta chain was obtained from a study of T cells in Graves' hyperthyroidism and ophthalmopathy. There are many counts of this clonotype. Antigen specificity is unknown. Study-wide findings and caveats: Blood also carried most thyroid clonotypes expanded above 0.001.

Researchers amplified the TCR beta CDR3 regions from RNA transcripts. Initially, a first-round RT-PCR of the TCR CDR3 employed the HTBI primer set. Using its own MiXCR run on the multiplex PCR reads, TCRdb lists one record per CDR3 protein. The table has about 360,000 distinct CDR3 sequences, approximately 15% seen once; the top ten hold around 21%. The sequence came from a man aged 30 to 45 with Graves' hyperthyroidism that later progressed to Graves' ophthalmopathy. The sequencing input was blood.

The CDR3 DNA reads TGTGCCAGCAGTTACAGAACACAGGGGATAGCCAAAAACATTCAGTACTTC. Translating gives CASSYRTQGIAKNIQYF. V usage is TRBV6-6 and J usage is TRBJ2-4; the match to TRBD1 covers 7 bases. The CDR3 spans 17 residues. Trimming removed 2 bases from V and 0 bases from J; junction bases left unmatched: 7. Germline V gene data show CDR1 as MNHNY and CDR2 as SVGAGI (reference sequence).